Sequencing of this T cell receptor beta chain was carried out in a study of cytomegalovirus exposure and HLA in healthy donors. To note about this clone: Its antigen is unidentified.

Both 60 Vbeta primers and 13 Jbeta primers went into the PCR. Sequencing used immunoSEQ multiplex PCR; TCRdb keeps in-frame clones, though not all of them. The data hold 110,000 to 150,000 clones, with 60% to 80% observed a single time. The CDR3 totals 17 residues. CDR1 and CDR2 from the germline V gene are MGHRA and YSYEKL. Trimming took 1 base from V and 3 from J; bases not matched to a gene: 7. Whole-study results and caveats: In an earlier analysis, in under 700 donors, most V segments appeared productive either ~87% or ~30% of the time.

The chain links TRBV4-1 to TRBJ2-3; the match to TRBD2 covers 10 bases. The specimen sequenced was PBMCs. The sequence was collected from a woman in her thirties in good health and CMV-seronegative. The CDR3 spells CASSQALAGVSTDTQYF. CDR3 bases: TGCGCCAGCAGCCAAGCCCTAGCGGGAGTGAGTACAGATACGCAGTATTTT.